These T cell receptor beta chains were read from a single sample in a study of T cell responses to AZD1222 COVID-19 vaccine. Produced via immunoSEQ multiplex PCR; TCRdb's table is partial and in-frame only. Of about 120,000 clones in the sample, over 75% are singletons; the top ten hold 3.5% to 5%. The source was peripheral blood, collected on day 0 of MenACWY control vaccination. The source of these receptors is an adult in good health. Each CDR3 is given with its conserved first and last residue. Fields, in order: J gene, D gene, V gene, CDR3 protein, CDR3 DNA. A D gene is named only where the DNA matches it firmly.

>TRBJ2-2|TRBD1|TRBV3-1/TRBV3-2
CASSLGTGYNTGELFF
TGTGCCAGCAGCCTAGGGACAGGGTATAACACCGGGGAGCTGTTTTTT
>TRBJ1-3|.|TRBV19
CASSIRTRTRTGNTIYF
TGTGCCAGTAGTATCCGGACCCGGACTCGGACTGGAAACACCATATATTTT
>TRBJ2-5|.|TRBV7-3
CASSSGTPGETQYF
TGTGCCAGCAGCTCAGGGACCCCCGGGGAGACCCAGTACTTC
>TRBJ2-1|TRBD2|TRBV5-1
CASSAGPRLAGGLTKDEQFF
TGCGCCAGCAGCGCCGGCCCACGACTAGCGGGGGGGCTAACGAAGGATGAGCAGTTCTTC
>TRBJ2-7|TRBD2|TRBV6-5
CASSPRAGGTYEQYF
TGTGCCAGCAGTCCACGAGCGGGGGGTACCTACGAGCAGTACTTC
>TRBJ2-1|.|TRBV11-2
CASRSPGGRGRVMEQFF
TGTGCCAGCCGCTCCCCAGGCGGGCGGGGACGGGTCATGGAGCAGTTCTTC
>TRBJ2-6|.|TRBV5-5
CASSSVGTGANVLTF
TGTGCCAGCAGCTCAGTGGGAACTGGGGCCAACGTCCTGACTTTC
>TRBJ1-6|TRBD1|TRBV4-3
CASRLASRGSNSPLHF
TGCGCCAGCAGACTAGCTAGCAGGGGGAGTAATTCACCCCTCCACTTT
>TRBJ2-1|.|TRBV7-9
CASSLGRVGTNEQFF
TGTGCCAGCAGCTTAGGCCGTGTAGGGACCAATGAGCAGTTCTTC
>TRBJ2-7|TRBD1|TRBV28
CASSPVTGTGSYEQYF
TGTGCCAGCAGTCCCGTGACCGGGACAGGGTCCTACGAGCAGTACTTC
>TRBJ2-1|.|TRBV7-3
CASSPSPGHNEQFF
TGTGCCAGCAGCCCGTCTCCGGGTCACAATGAGCAGTTCTTC
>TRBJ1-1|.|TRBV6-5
CASTFSFEAFF
TGTGCCAGCACTTTCAGCTTTGAAGCTTTCTTT
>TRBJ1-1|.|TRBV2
CASSEGGRLNTEAFF
TGTGCCAGCAGTGAAGGTGGCCGTTTGAACACTGAAGCTTTCTTT
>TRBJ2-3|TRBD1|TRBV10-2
CASRARDRVTDTQYF
TGCGCCAGCAGGGCCCGGGACAGGGTAACAGATACGCAGTATTTT
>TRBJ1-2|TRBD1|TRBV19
CASSRTGASGYTF
TGTGCCAGTAGTCGGACAGGGGCGAGTGGCTACACCTTC